This record concerns one T cell receptor (beta chain) sequence. Described treatment: around 19 received Ad26.COV2.S at low or high dose, single or two shots; about 5 received placebo; per-sample allocation not given. Specimens were obtained on day 63 following the first vaccine or placebo injection. The donor was a Boston adult aged 18-55 years. Expression of Wuhan-strain SARS-CoV-2 spike came from the Ad26 vector that formed the vaccine. Produced via immunoSEQ multiplex PCR; TCRdb's table is partial and in-frame only. Of about 280,000 clones in the sample, about 89% were seen once. The data are from a study of Ad26.COV2.S vaccination and SARS-CoV-2 variants. Whole-study context: Each vaccinee took Ad26.COV2.S intramuscularly, once or twice 56 days apart.

This receptor was obtained from a person between 18 and 65 years old who received the Ad26.COV2.S COVID-19 vaccine or a placebo. Here the sequenced sample was peripheral blood, taken in a trial of Ad26.COV2.S vaccine versus placebo.

The CDR3 region has the DNA TGTGCCAGCAGCCCGGGGGGACAGTTAGTCTATGGCTACACCTTC. It is translated as CASSPGGQLVYGYTF. The chain links TRBV5-4 to TRBJ1-2; 7 bases map to TRBD1. V shed 4 bases, J shed 4 bases, and the junction held 10 bases outside the gene matches. This CDR3 is 15 amino acids long. In germline, CDR1 is SGHNT, CDR2 YYREEE (reference sequence).